Shown below are 17 T cell receptor beta chains from a single sample sequenced in a study of chemoradiotherapy in HPV16-positive cancers. Here immunoSEQ multiplex PCR was the method, and the copy in TCRdb shows in-frame clones only, minus some. The table shows some 10,000 clones, with less than 75% occurring only once. Sequenced here: tumor tissue, sampled from a patient who underwent chemoradiotherapy. The source is a human donor with HPV-associated anogenital cancer.

The chain links TRBV2 to TRBJ1-4; 9 bases are shared with TRBD1. The CDR3 loop spans 15 amino acids. The trim removed 4 bases at V and 7 bases at J, leaving 7 bases unmatched. The germline CDR1 and CDR2 sequences are SNHLY and FYNNEI. The CDR3 DNA reads TGTGCCAGCAGTGTAGAGGGACAGGGTGGTGAAAAACTGTTTTTT. Amino acid sequence: CASSVEGQGGEKLFF.

The V gene is TRBV19, the J gene TRBJ2-2, with unresolved D. CDR1 and CDR2 (germline): LNHDA, SQIVND (reference sequence). V was trimmed by 7 bases and J by 2 bases, leaving 11 bases between them. The CDR3 has 14 residues. The CDR3 region has the DNA TGTGCCAGTATTCCCCGGAGAAACACCGGGGAGCTGTTTTTT. Protein sequence: CASIPRRNTGELFF.

V gene TRBV7-3 combines with J gene TRBJ1-6; TRBD1 matches 7 bases. The CDR3 runs 16 residues. Germline CDR1 SGHTA, CDR2 FQGTGA. Trimming removed 2 bases from V and 10 bases from J; junction bases left unmatched: 11. Here the CDR3 reads CASSLGPRGSVSPLHF. The CDR3 DNA sequence: TGTGCCAGCAGCTTAGGGCCCAGGGGGTCGGTGTCACCCCTCCACTTT.

The gene calls are TRBV28 and TRBJ2-7; tentative D call: TRBD2 (5 bases). The CDR3 runs 13 residues. Germline CDR1 is MDHEN and CDR2 is SYDVKM. With 3 bases removed from V and 0 bases from J, the gap between germline ends came to 6 bases. The DNA for the CDR3 is TGTGCCAGCAGTTTGGGGAGCTCCTACGAGCAGTACTTC. Amino acid sequence: CASSLGSSYEQYF.

This chain uses TRBV9 with TRBJ1-2; D is perhaps TRBD1 (6 bases). CDR3 size: 14 residues. From germline, CDR1 is SGDLS and CDR2 YYNGEE. With 4 bases removed from V and 7 bases from J, the gap between germline ends came to 17 bases. The CDR3 spells CASSPGGARVGYTF. CDR3 bases: TGTGCCAGCAGCCCCGGGGGGGCCCGCGTTGGCTACACCTTC.

The rearrangement links TRBV5-4 to TRBJ1-4; the D gene is possibly TRBD1 (6 bases). The CDR3 sequence is 15 residues long. V lost 4 bases, J lost 3 bases, and 13 bases lay in between. Germline CDR1 and CDR2: SGHNT and YYREEE (reference sequence). CDR3 bases: TGTGCCAGCAGCCCGACGGGGGCGTCTAATGAAAAACTGTTTTTT. This codes for CASSPTGASNEKLFF.

The chain employs TRBV6-5 and TRBJ1-2; TRBD1 aligns across 12 bases. V lost 5 bases, J lost 4 bases, and 5 bases stayed unmatched. This CDR3 is 15 amino acids long. The germline CDR1 and CDR2 sequences are MNHEY and SVGAGI. The CDR3 bases are TGTGCCAGCAGTCGGGACAGGGGGCAGGTCTATGGCTACACCTTC. Its translation is CASSRDRGQVYGYTF.

This clone was detected a few times. This chain links TRBV6-5 with TRBJ1-2, with D hard to call. The germline gives CDR1 MNHEY, CDR2 SVGAGI. This CDR3 region has 13 residues. Between the trimmed V and J ends, which lost 6 bases and 7 bases, there was a span of 15 bases. In DNA form, the CDR3 reads TGTGCCAGCAGGGCCCCGGTCAGTGGTGGCTACACCTTC. Translation: CASRAPVSGGYTF.

A note on this clone: The junction does not match germline at one end; this may be a read error. V and J are TRBV7-7 and TRBJ2-5; TRBD1 agrees at 7 bases. Germline V CDR1 and CDR2: SSHAT, FNYEAQ (reference sequence). The CDR3 runs 13 residues. CDR3 bases: TGTGCTAGCAGCTCGGGACAGTGGGAGACCCAGTACTTC. It codes for CASSSGQWETQYF.

This chain uses TRBV5-1 with TRBJ1-5; D perhaps matches TRBD1 (5 bases). The CDR3 runs 15 residues. The germline V and J ends were trimmed by 4 bases and 2 bases, with 13 bases remaining between them. Per germline, CDR1 SGHRS and CDR2 YFSETQ. In DNA, the CDR3 is TGCGCCAGCAGCGGGTTGAGGGGAGGCAATCAGCCCCAGCATTTT. Encoded protein: CASSGLRGGNQPQHF.

This clone was seen only a few times. The chain recombines TRBV6-1 with TRBJ2-3; D is perhaps TRBD1 (6 bases). The CDR3 loop spans 15 amino acids. Germline CDR1 and CDR2: MNHNS and SASEGT. V was shortened by 2 bases and J by 1 base, with 10 bases between the two germline ends. The CDR3 spells CASSEFRGGTDTQYF. DNA for the CDR3: TGTGCCAGCAGTGAATTCAGGGGAGGCACAGATACGCAGTATTTT.

This clone has a single count. The gene calls are TRBV18 and TRBJ2-2, with D possibly being TRBD1 or TRBD2 (5 bases each). This CDR3 has 15 residues. Germline V lookup: CDR1 KGHSH, CDR2 LQKENI. V was clipped by 5 bases and J by 5 bases, with 15 bases between them. In DNA form, the CDR3 reads TGTGCCAGCTCATCTCCGGGACGGGGTACCGGGGAGCTGTTTTTT. Protein sequence: CASSSPGRGTGELFF. Complete variable domain (other parts from reference TRBV18 and TRBJ2-2): NAGVMQNPRHLVRRRGQEARLRCSPMKGHSHVYWYRQLPEEGLKFMVYLQKENIIDESGMPKERFSAEFPKEGPSILRIQQVVRGDSAAYFCASSSPGRGTGELFFGEGSRLTVL.

V and J are TRBV5-6 and TRBJ2-1, with no clear D. The V end lost 2 bases, the J end lost 1 base, and 7 bases lay between the germline ends. CDR3 size: 14 residues. CDR1 is SGHDT, CDR2 YYEEEE, per germline. The CDR3 coding sequence is TGTGCCAGCAGCTTAGCCAGGTCCTACAATGAGCAGTTCTTC. As protein: CASSLARSYNEQFF.

The V and J genes are TRBV29-1 and TRBJ1-5; no reliable D call. The CDR3 contains 14 residues. Trimming removed 0 bases from V and 2 bases from J, with 8 bases in between. Looked up from germline, CDR1 is SQVTM and CDR2 is ANQGSEA. CDR3 residues: CSVEETGGNQPQHF. The CDR3, as DNA: TGCAGCGTTGAAGAGACGGGAGGCAATCAGCCCCAGCATTTT.

This clone is large by share. The genes are TRBV5-5 and TRBJ2-7; a possible D gene is TRBD2 (5 bases). Looked up from germline, CDR1 is SGHKS and CDR2 is YYEKEE (reference sequence). CDR3 length: 13 amino acids. Trimming took off 2 bases at V and 6 bases at J, with 12 bases between the two ends. CDR3 coding DNA: TGTGCCAGCAGCTTAGGCGGAGGCCGCGAGCAGTACTTC. Its translation is CASSLGGGREQYF.

J is TRBJ1-3 and V is TRBV30; TRBD1 matches 7 bases. The CDR3 loop spans 14 amino acids. Germline values: CDR1 GTSNPN, CDR2 SVGIG (reference sequence). V trimming: 2 bases; J trimming: 2 bases; junction bases outside the gene matches: 3. The CDR3 sequence: CAWSTTGAGNTIYF. The CDR3 DNA is TGTGCCTGGAGTACAACAGGGGCTGGAAACACCATATATTTT.

The chain joins TRBV7-3 to TRBJ2-1, with 9 bases aligning to TRBD2. CDR1 and CDR2 from the germline V gene are SGHTA and FQGTGA. The CDR3 totals 15 residues. J lost 3 bases, V lost 2 bases, and 2 bases had no gene match. CDR3: CASSLQAGGYNEQFF. The DNA for the CDR3 is TGTGCCAGCAGCTTACAAGCGGGGGGCTACAATGAGCAGTTCTTC.